These 30 T cell receptor beta chains were all obtained from the same sample, sequenced in a study of T cell responses to AZD1222 COVID-19 vaccine. Sequencing was performed with immunoSEQ multiplex PCR; in TCRdb, only in-frame clones are kept and a portion is missing. The repertoire holds 120,000 or so clones, with around 90% as singletons. The sample consisted of peripheral blood, taken on day 0 of MenACWY control vaccination. These receptors originate from an adult in good health.

The chain uses TRBV4-1 and TRBJ1-2; the D gene is possibly TRBD1 (6 bases). The CDR3 is 15 amino acids. Between the trimmed V and J ends, which lost 1 base and 9 bases, there was a span of 18 bases. Germline assignment: CDR1 MGHRA and CDR2 YSYEKL. The CDR3 DNA reads as TGCGCCAGCAGCCAAGTCCAGCAGGGGACGGGGCGCTACACCTTC. Protein: CASSQVQQGTGRYTF.

The chain links TRBV7-2 to TRBJ1-1; possibly TRBD1 for D (6 bases). CDR3 length equals 14 residues. Germline V gene lookup returns CDR1 SGHTA and CDR2 FQGNSA. Between the trimmed V and J ends, which lost 3 bases and 7 bases, there was a span of 15 bases. The CDR3 reads CASSFPGAWSEAFF. In nucleotides, the CDR3 is TGTGCCAGCAGCTTTCCAGGGGCGTGGAGTGAAGCTTTCTTT.

The rearrangement links TRBV7-9 to TRBJ2-5, with D perhaps assigned TRBD1 or TRBD2 (5 bases each). Germline V gene sequence: CDR1 SEHNR, CDR2 FQNEAQ (reference sequence). The CDR3 loop spans 14 amino acids. V was pared by 5 bases and J by 3 bases, with 13 bases between. This CDR3 reads CASSHWGTEETQYF. Here the CDR3 DNA reads TGTGCCAGCAGCCATTGGGGGACGGAAGAGACCCAGTACTTC.

This chain uses TRBV6-2 or TRBV6-3 with TRBJ2-2; D gene unclear. The CDR3 has 16 amino acids. The germline V gene encodes CDR1 MNHEY and CDR2 SVGEGT. The germline V and J ends were trimmed by 0 bases and 0 bases, with 8 bases remaining between them. The CDR3 coding sequence is TGTGCCAGCAGTTACTCGGCCAAAACGAACACCGGGGAGCTGTTTTTT. Its protein product is CASSYSAKTNTGELFF.

This clone was detected only a few times. The chain is built from TRBV5-6 and TRBJ2-7; D is ambiguous. Germline lookup yields CDR1 SGHDT and CDR2 YYEEEE. V shed 3 bases and J shed 9 bases, with 10 bases lying between them. The CDR3 consists of 11 residues. The CDR3 DNA reads as TGTGCCAGCAGCTCGACGGTGGGGCAGTACTTC. It specifies CASSSTVGQYF.

The gene calls are TRBV19 and TRBJ2-3, with 7 bases lining up with TRBD2. Trimming took 7 bases from V and 4 from J; bases not matched to a gene: 14. This CDR3 is built from 16 residues. The germline V gene has CDR1 LNHDA and CDR2 SQIVND (reference sequence). This CDR3 is CASMHRGGPKADTQYF. In DNA form, the CDR3 reads TGTGCCAGTATGCATCGGGGAGGGCCGAAGGCAGATACGCAGTATTTT.

This clone was found a few times. V gene TRBV7-3 combines with J gene TRBJ2-3; D call uncertain. Germline loops: CDR1 SGHTA, CDR2 FQGTGA. V was trimmed by 5 bases and J by 3 bases, leaving 6 bases between them. The CDR3 length is 12 residues. CDR3 DNA sequence: TGTGCCAGCAGCCTGGGGACAGATACGCAGTATTTT. Protein product: CASSLGTDTQYF.

The genes are TRBV28 and TRBJ1-6, with 8 bases lining up with TRBD1. V dropped 5 bases and J dropped 6; count of bases not matched to a gene: 6. The CDR3 covers 15 residues. The germline V gene encodes CDR1 MDHEN and CDR2 SYDVKM. CDR3 bases: TGTGCCAGCAGTCGACAGGGGCCTGGTAATTCACCCCTCCACTTT. Translated: CASSRQGPGNSPLHF.

The V gene is TRBV24-1, the J gene TRBJ2-7, with 12 bases lining up with TRBD2. Trimming removed 6 bases from V and 6 bases from J; junction bases left unmatched: 14. From germline, CDR1 is KGHDR and CDR2 SFDVKD. This CDR3 is 17 amino acids long. CDR3 sequence: CATSSYRTSGDESEQYV. The CDR3 region has the DNA TGTGCCACCAGTTCTTATCGGACTAGCGGGGACGAATCCGAGCAGTACGTC.

This chain joins TRBV5-1 and TRBJ2-5; D perhaps matches TRBD2 (6 bases). V was pared by 3 bases and J by 5 bases, with 17 bases between. Germline assignment: CDR1 SGHRS and CDR2 YFSETQ. The CDR3 extends over 15 amino acids. The CDR3 reads CASSWRTSEGETQYF. CDR3 in DNA: TGCGCCAGCAGCTGGAGGACTTCGGAGGGGGAGACCCAGTACTTC.

CDR3 amino acids: CASSPDTGFGELFF. In nucleotides, the CDR3 is TGTGCCAGCAGCCCCGACACCGGGTTCGGGGAGCTGTTTTTT. The gene calls are TRBV5-6 and TRBJ2-2; D unclear. CDR1 and CDR2 (germline): SGHDT, YYEEEE. V lost 4 bases, J lost 7 bases, and 14 bases lay in between. This CDR3 is built from 14 residues.

With respect to this clone: Other nucleotide sequences in the sample specify the same CDR3. The chain links TRBV5-5 to TRBJ1-4, with D uncertain. The CDR3 loop spans 11 amino acids. Germline values: CDR1 SGHKS, CDR2 YYEKEE (reference sequence). The V and J ends lost 4 bases and 7 bases respectively, with 5 bases between them. CDR3 DNA: TGTGCCAGCAGCCGGGGTGAAAAACTGTTTTTT. Protein: CASSRGEKLFF.

CDR3 nucleotide sequence: TGCGCCAGCAGCCAACCCTCCGGGGGGAGCTCTGGAAACACCATATATTTT. Protein: CASSQPSGGSSGNTIYF. The V gene is TRBV4-1, the J gene TRBJ1-3; TRBD1 is a possible D gene (5 bases). The CDR3 loop spans 17 amino acids. V was trimmed by 2 bases and J by 0 bases, leaving 14 bases between them. Germline CDR1 is MGHRA and CDR2 is YSYEKL.

Only one count was recorded for this clone. The chain joins TRBV6-6 to TRBJ2-7; maybe TRBD2 (6 bases). CDR1 is MNHNY, CDR2 SVGAGI, per germline (reference sequence). Trimming removed 11 bases at V and 2 bases at J, with 19 bases between. The CDR3 totals 14 residues. The chain's CDR3 is CAVTPSSGAYEQYF. The CDR3 DNA reads TGTGCCGTGACCCCAAGTAGCGGAGCCTACGAGCAGTACTTC.

The rearrangement joins TRBV12-3 or TRBV12-4 to TRBJ2-2, with D unclear. This CDR3 is 13 amino acids long. V was cut by 3 bases and J by 5 bases, with 7 bases left in between. Here the CDR3 DNA reads TGTGCCAGCAGTTTCACGGGTACCGGGGAGCTGTTTTTT. Protein sequence: CASSFTGTGELFF.

The chain joins TRBV6-4 to TRBJ1-5, with D uncertain. CDR1 is MRHNA, CDR2 SNTAGT, per germline. V lost 0 bases and J lost 0, with 3 bases in between. The length of the CDR3 is 14 residues. CDR3 region: CASSDSDSNQPQHF. The CDR3 DNA follows: TGTGCCAGCAGTGACTCGGATAGCAATCAGCCCCAGCATTTT.

The chain uses TRBV3-1 (or the pseudogene TRBV3-2) and TRBJ2-7, with D possibly matching TRBD2 (6 bases). CDR3 length: 16 residues. Germline V lookup: CDR1 LGHDT, CDR2 YNNKEL (reference sequence). V was pared by 2 bases and J by 0 bases, with 14 bases between. The CDR3 region is CASSQTGLESSYEQYF. CDR3 nucleotide sequence: TGTGCCAGCAGCCAAACGGGACTGGAGAGCTCCTACGAGCAGTACTTC.

The genes are TRBV11-3 and TRBJ2-3; 10 bases agree with TRBD2. V trimming: 3 bases; J trimming: 2 bases; junction bases outside the gene matches: 2. The germline V gene has CDR1 SGHNT and CDR2 YENEEA. The CDR3 loop spans 15 amino acids. The CDR3 region has the DNA TGTGCCAGCAGCTTTAGCGGGGGGTCCACAGATACGCAGTATTTT. Protein: CASSFSGGSTDTQYF.

V is TRBV29-1 and J is TRBJ1-4, with D possibly being TRBD1 (6 bases). CDR3 size: 13 residues. The V gene lost 5 bases and the J gene lost 7 bases, with 14 bases spanning the gap. Germline CDR1 reads SQVTM; CDR2 reads ANQGSEA. As DNA, the CDR3 is TGCAGCGTTCTACAGGGTGGGGGTGAAAAACTGTTTTTT. The encoded protein is CSVLQGGGEKLFF.

This chain connects TRBV5-1 to TRBJ2-7; 15 bases are shared with TRBD2. The CDR3 has 16 residues. The ends lost 4 bases at V and 7 bases at J; junction bases unmatched: 9. In germline, CDR1 is SGHRS, CDR2 YFSETQ. CDR3 sequence reads: CASSQGLAGGPGEQYF. Here the CDR3 DNA reads TGCGCCAGCAGCCAAGGACTAGCGGGAGGGCCAGGGGAGCAGTACTTC.

The CDR3 region has the DNA TGCGCCAGCAGTCCGGCAGCGGGGGGGCCCTCCTACGAGCAGTACGTC. This encodes CASSPAAGGPSYEQYV. This chain connects TRBV5-1 to TRBJ2-7; 10 bases fit TRBD2. This CDR3 contains 16 residues. With 5 bases clipped from V and 0 bases from J, the junction kept 8 bases outside the gene matches. Germline-derived CDR1 and CDR2 are SGHRS and YFSETQ.

This chain joins TRBV28 and TRBJ1-2; D is possibly TRBD1 (6 bases). This CDR3 has 14 residues. The germline gives CDR1 MDHEN, CDR2 SYDVKM. Trimming removed 8 bases from V and 3 bases from J, with 16 bases in between. CDR3 residues: CASGTGGAYYGYTF. In nucleotides, the CDR3 is TGTGCCAGCGGCACTGGGGGGGCCTACTATGGCTACACCTTC.

The V call is TRBV3-1 (or the pseudogene TRBV3-2), the J call TRBJ2-5, with TRBD2 identical over 7 bases. Looked up from germline, CDR1 is LGHDT and CDR2 is YNNKEL (reference sequence). The CDR3 contains 17 residues. V dropped 0 bases and J dropped 4; count of bases not matched to a gene: 11. The CDR3 spells CASSQEGGDTFIETQYF. The CDR3 nucleotides are TGTGCCAGCAGCCAAGAGGGGGGGGATACATTCATAGAGACCCAGTACTTC.

The chain couples TRBV4-3 to TRBJ1-6; D might be TRBD1 (5 bases). The CDR3 spans 14 residues. V lost 8 bases and J 3 bases, leaving 11 bases between the germline ends. CDR1 is LGHNA and CDR2 is YSLEER in the germline V gene. The CDR3 loop is CASGGLHYNSPLHF. CDR3 DNA sequence: TGCGCCAGCGGGGGACTGCACTATAATTCACCCCTCCACTTT.

The chain has TRBV5-4 and TRBJ2-5; 14 bases match TRBD2. The CDR3 contains 17 residues. Trimming took 3 bases from V and 6 from J; bases not matched to a gene: 10. Germline values: CDR1 SGHNT, CDR2 YYREEE (reference sequence). CDR3 region: CASSSGLAGGFGKTQYF. CDR3 nucleotides: TGTGCCAGCAGCTCCGGACTAGCGGGAGGTTTTGGAAAGACCCAGTACTTC.

The CDR3 here is CASSIWTSGGLETQYF. In nucleotides, the CDR3 is TGTGCCAGCAGCATATGGACTAGCGGGGGTTTGGAGACCCAGTACTTC. This sequence joins TRBV7-2 and TRBJ2-5; the match to TRBD2 covers 13 bases. V lost 5 bases, J lost 5 bases, and 8 bases stayed unmatched. The CDR3 contains 16 residues. Germline CDR1 is SGHTA and CDR2 is FQGNSA.

This CDR3 is CASRGLIKTEAFF. In nucleotides, the CDR3 is TGTGCCAGTAGGGGACTAATAAAAACTGAAGCTTTCTTT. This chain connects TRBV7-9 to TRBJ1-1, with D possibly being TRBD1 (5 bases). This CDR3 is 13 amino acids long. The germline V and J ends were trimmed by 9 bases and 5 bases, with 16 bases remaining between them. Per germline, CDR1 SEHNR and CDR2 FQNEAQ (reference sequence).

The chain recombines TRBV28 with TRBJ2-2; D might be TRBD2 (6 bases). V lost 3 bases, J lost 8 bases, and 16 bases lay in between. This CDR3 comprises 15 residues. Germline V CDR1 and CDR2: MDHEN, SYDVKM. The CDR3 spells CASSFWDSRGGELFF. The CDR3 DNA reads as TGTGCCAGCAGTTTCTGGGACTCTCGAGGGGGGGAGCTGTTTTTT.

The chain carries TRBV14 and TRBJ1-1; no definite D call. Trimming took off 3 bases at V and 2 bases at J, with 7 bases between the two ends. CDR3 length equals 13 residues. CDR1 and CDR2 from the germline V gene are SGHDN and FVKESK. CDR3 bases: TGTGCCAGCAGCCATGGGCCTAACACTGAAGCTTTCTTT. It codes for CASSHGPNTEAFF.

The V gene is TRBV4-3, the J gene TRBJ2-6; a possible D gene is TRBD2 (7 bases). The CDR3 consists of 17 residues. Trimming pared 0 bases from V and 5 bases from J, leaving 14 bases between. Germline CDR1 is LGHNA and CDR2 is YSLEER. The CDR3 is CASSQDPGGTRANVLTF. CDR3 in DNA: TGCGCCAGCAGCCAAGATCCGGGGGGCACTAGGGCCAACGTCCTGACTTTC.